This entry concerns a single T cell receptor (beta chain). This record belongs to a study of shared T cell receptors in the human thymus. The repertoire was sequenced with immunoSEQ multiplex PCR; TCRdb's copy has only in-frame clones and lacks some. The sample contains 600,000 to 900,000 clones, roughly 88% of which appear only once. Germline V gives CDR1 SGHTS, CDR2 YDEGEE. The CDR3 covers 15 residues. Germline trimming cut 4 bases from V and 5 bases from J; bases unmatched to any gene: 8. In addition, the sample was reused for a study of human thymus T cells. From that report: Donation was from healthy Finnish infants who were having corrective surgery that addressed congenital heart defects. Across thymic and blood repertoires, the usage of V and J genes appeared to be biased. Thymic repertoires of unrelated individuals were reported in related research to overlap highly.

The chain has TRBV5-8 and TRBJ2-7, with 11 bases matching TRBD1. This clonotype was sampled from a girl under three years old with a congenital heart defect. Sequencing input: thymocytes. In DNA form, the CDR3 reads TGTGCCAGCAGCGGTGGGACAGGGGGAATCAACGAGCAGTACTTC. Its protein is CASSGGTGGINEQYF.